Below are 12 T cell receptor beta chains sequenced from a single sample in a study of blood T cell repertoires in COVID-19. Profiling relied on immunoSEQ multiplex PCR, and the TCRdb table lists in-frame clones only, not all of them. The repertoire holds approximately 170,000 clones, with 80% to 85% as singletons. Material: PBMCs or T cells enriched from blood (not recorded which). The receptors here all came from a woman aged 50 to 65 who had recovered from COVID-19.

This chain joins TRBV28 and TRBJ2-5; 10 bases agree with TRBD1. The CDR3 runs to 14 residues. CDR1 is MDHEN and CDR2 is SYDVKM in the germline V gene. Trimming cost V 7 bases and J 5 bases; bases outside gene matches: 7. CDR3 sequence: CASIGTGAGETQYF. The CDR3 DNA follows: TGTGCCAGCATCGGGACAGGGGCCGGGGAGACCCAGTACTTC.

This chain links TRBV14 with TRBJ1-6; tentatively, D is TRBD1 (6 bases). Germline loops: CDR1 SGHDN, CDR2 FVKESK. V lost 3 bases to trimming and J lost 10 bases, with 16 bases between them. CDR3 size: 15 residues. The CDR3 region is CASSQSQGTASPLHF. The CDR3, as DNA: TGTGCCAGCAGCCAGTCACAGGGTACAGCATCACCCCTCCACTTT.

V is TRBV29-1 and J is TRBJ1-2; D is possibly TRBD1 (6 bases). The V end lost 3 bases, the J end lost 8 bases, and 19 bases lay between the germline ends. The length of the CDR3 is 14 residues. Germline loops: CDR1 SQVTM, CDR2 ANQGSEA. CDR3 loop: CSVDNPGQGEGYTF. The CDR3 bases are TGCAGCGTTGATAATCCGGGACAAGGGGAAGGCTACACCTTC.

This chain joins TRBV10-1 and TRBJ2-5; tentative D call: TRBD2 (7 bases). Deletions cut 7 bases from V and 5 bases from J, with 26 bases between. The CDR3 has 17 amino acids. Germline lookup yields CDR1 WNHNN and CDR2 SYGVQD (reference sequence). CDR3 bases: TGCGCCAGCACCTACACCGCGGACACGGGGGGCCAGGAGACCCAGTACTTC. Its translation: CASTYTADTGGQETQYF.

This clone was seen once. The chain is built from TRBV4-1 and TRBJ2-4; 8 bases are shared with TRBD2. J was trimmed by 1 base and V by 2 bases; bases with no gene match: 7. Germline-derived CDR1 and CDR2 are MGHRA and YSYEKL. CDR3 size: 17 residues. As DNA, the CDR3 is TGCGCCAGCAGCCAACCGGTTCGGGAGGGGGCCAAAAACATTCAGTACTTC. Amino acid sequence: CASSQPVREGAKNIQYF.

V and J are TRBV27 and TRBJ2-5, with TRBD1 as a possible D gene (5 bases). The CDR3 is 14 residues long. In germline, CDR1 is MNHEY, CDR2 SMNVEV (reference sequence). With 6 bases removed from V and 2 bases from J, the gap between germline ends came to 13 bases. In DNA form, the CDR3 reads TGTGCCAGCAGGAAGACAGCGATACAAGAGACCCAGTACTTC. It is translated as CASRKTAIQETQYF.

The sample holds a few counts of this clone. The rearrangement joins TRBV11-3 to TRBJ2-2, with 9 positions matching TRBD2. J was trimmed by 4 bases and V by 3 bases; bases with no gene match: 3. The length of the CDR3 is 15 residues. Germline CDR1 SGHNT, CDR2 YENEEA. The CDR3 bases are TGTGCCAGCAGCTTCCTAGCGGGGTCCACCGGGGAGCTGTTTTTT. Translation: CASSFLAGSTGELFF.

This chain connects TRBV7-2 to TRBJ2-5; 13 bases match TRBD2. Germline CDR1 is SGHTA and CDR2 is FQGNSA. CDR3 length equals 17 residues. The junction had 6 bases not matched to a gene; V was cut back by 4 bases and J by 1 base. The CDR3 reads CASSSGLAGVFQETQYF. CDR3 nucleotides: TGTGCCAGCAGCTCAGGACTAGCGGGAGTCTTCCAAGAGACCCAGTACTTC.

The V gene is TRBV5-1, the J gene TRBJ1-1; perhaps TRBD1 as D (6 bases). Per the germline V gene, CDR1 is SGHRS and CDR2 is YFSETQ. V was shortened by 0 bases and J by 1 base, with 13 bases between the two germline ends. The CDR3 is 16 residues long. CDR3: CASSLVSIQGNTEAFF. The CDR3 coding sequence is TGCGCCAGCAGCTTGGTTTCCATACAGGGGAACACTGAAGCTTTCTTT.

V usage is TRBV9 and J usage is TRBJ2-2; a weak D match, TRBD2 (5 bases). The CDR3 is 14 residues long. Looked up from germline, CDR1 is SGDLS and CDR2 is YYNGEE. The V end lost 0 bases, the J end lost 4 bases, and 7 bases lay between the germline ends. DNA of the CDR3: TGTGCCAGCAGCGTAGGAGGGAGCACCGGGGAGCTGTTTTTT. Translating gives CASSVGGSTGELFF. Full variable domain (missing parts from reference TRBV9 and TRBJ2-2): DSGVTQTPKHLITATGQRVTLRCSPRSGDLSVYWYQQSLDQGLQFLIQYYNGEERAKGNILERFSAQQFPDLHSELNLSSLELGDSALYFCASSVGGSTGELFFGEGSRLTVL.

This clone was counted between two and nine times. This chain joins TRBV5-6 and TRBJ2-7, with TRBD1 matching 8 bases. The CDR3 has 13 residues. Germline-derived CDR1 and CDR2 are SGHDT and YYEEEE. J was trimmed by 5 bases and V by 4 bases; bases with no gene match: 5. In DNA, the CDR3 is TGTGCCAGCAGCATGGACAGGGCAGACGAGCAGTACTTC. Amino acids: CASSMDRADEQYF.

V gene TRBV28 combines with J gene TRBJ1-5, with unresolved D. Looked up from germline, CDR1 is MDHEN and CDR2 is SYDVKM. The ends were cut back, 3 bases at V and 7 bases at J, with 16 bases in the middle. The CDR3 is made up of 15 amino acids. CDR3 nucleotide sequence: TGTGCCAGCAGTTTTTCATGGGTGTCCGGGCAGCCCCAGCATTTT. It specifies CASSFSWVSGQPQHF.